This TCR beta chain was retrieved from a study of T cell repertoires in cytomegalovirus infection. About the research overall: Both CMV infection and a matching HLA type were indicated by public TCR beta signatures. The study's findings and limits: Across the ex vivo response, the dominant clonotypes were HLA-C-restricted CMV-specific TCR beta clonotypes. Pooled public TCR beta family frequency picked out CMV carriers with the relevant HLA.

Of note for this clonotype: The antigen remains unidentified.

CDR3 size: 12 residues. V was clipped by 2 bases and J by 3 bases, with 4 bases between them. The germline gives CDR1 ENHRY, CDR2 SYGVKD. TCRdb re-analysed the reads in MiXCR, keeping a single row per CDR3 protein. In the table there are under 200,000 distinct CDR3 sequences, 28% of which are singletons. The V gene is TRBV10-3, the J gene TRBJ1-1; D gene ambiguous. The TCR was taken from a human donor in good health (CMV status not recorded). Some clones in this sample may be carry-over from other donors' samples. What was sequenced was PBMCs. CDR3 protein: CAISEGDTEAFF. In DNA, the CDR3 is TGTGCCATCAGTGAGGGGGACACTGAAGCTTTCTTT.